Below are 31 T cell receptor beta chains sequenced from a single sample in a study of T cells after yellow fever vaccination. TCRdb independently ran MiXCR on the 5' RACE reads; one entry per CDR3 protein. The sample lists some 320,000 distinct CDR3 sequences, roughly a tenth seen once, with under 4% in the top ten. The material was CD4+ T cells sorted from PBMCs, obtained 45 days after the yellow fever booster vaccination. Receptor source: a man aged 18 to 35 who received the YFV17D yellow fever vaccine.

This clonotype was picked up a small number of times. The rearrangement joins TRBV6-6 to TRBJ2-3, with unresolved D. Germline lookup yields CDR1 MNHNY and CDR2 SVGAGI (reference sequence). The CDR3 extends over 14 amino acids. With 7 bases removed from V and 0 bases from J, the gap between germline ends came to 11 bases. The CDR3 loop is CASTPPGSTDTQYF. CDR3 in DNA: TGTGCCAGCACCCCTCCGGGTAGCACAGATACGCAGTATTTT.

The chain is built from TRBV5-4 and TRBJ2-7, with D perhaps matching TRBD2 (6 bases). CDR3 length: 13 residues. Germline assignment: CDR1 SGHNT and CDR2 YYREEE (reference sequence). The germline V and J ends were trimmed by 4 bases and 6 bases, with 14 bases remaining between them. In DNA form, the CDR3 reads TGTGCCAGCAGCCGAGAGGGAGCGGGCGAGCAGTACGTC. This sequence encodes CASSREGAGEQYV.

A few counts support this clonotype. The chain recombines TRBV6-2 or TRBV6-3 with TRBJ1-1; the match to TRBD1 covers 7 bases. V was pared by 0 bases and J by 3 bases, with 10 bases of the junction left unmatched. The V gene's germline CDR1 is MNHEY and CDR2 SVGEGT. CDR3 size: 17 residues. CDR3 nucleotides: TGTGCCAGCAGTTACTCGACTCCCTGGCAGGGGGACACTGAAGCTTTCTTT. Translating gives CASSYSTPWQGDTEAFF.

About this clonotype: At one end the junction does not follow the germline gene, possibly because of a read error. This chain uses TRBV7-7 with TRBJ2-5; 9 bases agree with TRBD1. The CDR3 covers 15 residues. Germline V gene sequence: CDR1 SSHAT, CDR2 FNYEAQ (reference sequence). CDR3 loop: CASSSFVTGGETQYF. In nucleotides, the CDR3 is TGTGCTAGCAGCTCGTTTGTGACAGGGGGAGAGACCCAGTACTTC.

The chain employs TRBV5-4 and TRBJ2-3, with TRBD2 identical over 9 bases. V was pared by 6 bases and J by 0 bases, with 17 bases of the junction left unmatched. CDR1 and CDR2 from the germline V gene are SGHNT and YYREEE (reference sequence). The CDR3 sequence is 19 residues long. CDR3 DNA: TGTGCCAGCATGACAAGAGCCCCCATTAGCGGGGGTAGCACAGATACGCAGTATTTT. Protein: CASMTRAPISGGSTDTQYF.

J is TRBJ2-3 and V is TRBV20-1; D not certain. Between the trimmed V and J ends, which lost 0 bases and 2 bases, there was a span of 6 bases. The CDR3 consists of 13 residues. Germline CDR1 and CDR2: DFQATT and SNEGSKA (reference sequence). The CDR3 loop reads CSAREYFTDTQYF. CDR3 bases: TGCAGTGCTAGAGAGTACTTCACAGATACGCAGTATTTT.

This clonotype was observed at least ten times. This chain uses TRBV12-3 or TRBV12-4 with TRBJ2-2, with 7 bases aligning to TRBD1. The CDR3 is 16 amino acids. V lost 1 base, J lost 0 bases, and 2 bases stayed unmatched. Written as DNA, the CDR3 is TGTGCCAGCAGTTTAGTCGGACAGGCGAACACCGGGGAGCTGTTTTTT. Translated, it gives CASSLVGQANTGELFF.

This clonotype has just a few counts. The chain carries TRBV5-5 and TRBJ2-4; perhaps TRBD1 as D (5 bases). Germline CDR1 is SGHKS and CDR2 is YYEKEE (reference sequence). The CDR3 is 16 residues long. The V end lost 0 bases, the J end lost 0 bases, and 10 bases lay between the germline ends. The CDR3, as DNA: TGTGCCAGCAGCTTGGACCCTAGGGGAGCCAAAAACATTCAGTACTTC. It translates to CASSLDPRGAKNIQYF. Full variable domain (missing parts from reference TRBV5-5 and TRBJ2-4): DAGVTQSPTHLIKTRGQQVTLRCSPISGHKSVSWYQQVLGQGPQFIFQYYEKEERGRGNFPDRFSARQFPNYSSELNVNALLLGDSALYLCASSLDPRGAKNIQYFGAGTRLSVL.

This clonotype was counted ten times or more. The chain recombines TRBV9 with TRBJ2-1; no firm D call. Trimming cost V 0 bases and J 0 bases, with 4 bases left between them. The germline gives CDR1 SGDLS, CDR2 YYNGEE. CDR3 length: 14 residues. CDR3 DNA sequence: TGTGCCAGCAGCGTAGGTAGCTCCTACAATGAGCAGTTCTTC. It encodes CASSVGSSYNEQFF. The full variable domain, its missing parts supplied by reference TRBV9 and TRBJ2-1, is DSGVTQTPKHLITATGQRVTLRCSPRSGDLSVYWYQQSLDQGLQFLIQYYNGEERAKGNILERFSAQQFPDLHSELNLSSLELGDSALYFCASSVGSSYNEQFFGPGTRLTVL.

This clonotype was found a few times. In DNA, the CDR3 is TGCGCCAGCAGTCGTGGTCTCTTTTCCTACGAGCAGTACGTC. Translation: CASSRGLFSYEQYV. The genes are TRBV23-1 and TRBJ2-7; D remains unclear. TRBV23-1 carries the ORF label, with uncertain function. This CDR3 has 14 residues. V lost 4 bases, J lost 1 base, and 11 bases lay in between.

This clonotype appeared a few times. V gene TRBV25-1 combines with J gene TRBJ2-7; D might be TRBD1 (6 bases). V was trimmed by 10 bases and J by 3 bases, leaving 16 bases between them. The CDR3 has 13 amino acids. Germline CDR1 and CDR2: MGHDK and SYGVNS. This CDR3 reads CATTTTGIYEQYF. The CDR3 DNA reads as TGTGCCACAACCACCACAGGGATCTACGAGCAGTACTTC.

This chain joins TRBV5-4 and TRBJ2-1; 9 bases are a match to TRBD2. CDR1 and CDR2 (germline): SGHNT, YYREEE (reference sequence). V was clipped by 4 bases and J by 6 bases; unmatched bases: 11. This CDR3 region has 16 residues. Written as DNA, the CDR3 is TGTGCCAGCAGCCCGGGCGCGGGGGGGCCTGGCAATGAGCAGTTCTTC. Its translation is CASSPGAGGPGNEQFF.

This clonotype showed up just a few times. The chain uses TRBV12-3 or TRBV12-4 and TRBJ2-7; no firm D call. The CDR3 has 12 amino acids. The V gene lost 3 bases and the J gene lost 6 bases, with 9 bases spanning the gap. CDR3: CASSFLKAEQYF. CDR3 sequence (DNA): TGTGCCAGCAGTTTCCTGAAGGCCGAGCAGTACTTC.

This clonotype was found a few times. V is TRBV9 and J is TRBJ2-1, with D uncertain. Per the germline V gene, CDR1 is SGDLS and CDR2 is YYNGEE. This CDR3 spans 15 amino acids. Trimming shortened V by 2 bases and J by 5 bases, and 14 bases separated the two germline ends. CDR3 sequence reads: CASSVGRMPNNEQFF. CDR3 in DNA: TGTGCCAGCAGCGTTGGCCGGATGCCTAACAATGAGCAGTTCTTC. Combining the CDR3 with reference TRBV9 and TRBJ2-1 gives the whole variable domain DSGVTQTPKHLITATGQRVTLRCSPRSGDLSVYWYQQSLDQGLQFLIQYYNGEERAKGNILERFSAQQFPDLHSELNLSSLELGDSALYFCASSVGRMPNNEQFFGPGTRLTVL.

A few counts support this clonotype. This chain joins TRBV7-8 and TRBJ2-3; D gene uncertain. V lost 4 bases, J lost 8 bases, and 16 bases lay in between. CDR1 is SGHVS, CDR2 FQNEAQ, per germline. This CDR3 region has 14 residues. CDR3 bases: TGTGCCAGCAGCTACGAGGCGAACATTCGTACGCAGTATTTT. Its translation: CASSYEANIRTQYF.

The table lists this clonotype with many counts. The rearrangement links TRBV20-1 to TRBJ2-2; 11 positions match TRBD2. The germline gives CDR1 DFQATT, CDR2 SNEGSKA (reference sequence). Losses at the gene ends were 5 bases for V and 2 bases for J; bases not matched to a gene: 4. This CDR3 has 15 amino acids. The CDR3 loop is CSARTSGGNTGELFF. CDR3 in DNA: TGCAGTGCTCGCACTAGCGGGGGTAACACCGGGGAGCTGTTTTTT.

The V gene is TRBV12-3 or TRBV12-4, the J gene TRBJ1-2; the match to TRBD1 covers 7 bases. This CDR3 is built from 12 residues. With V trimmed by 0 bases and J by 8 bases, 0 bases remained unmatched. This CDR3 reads CASSLATGGYTF. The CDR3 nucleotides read TGTGCCAGCAGTTTAGCGACAGGGGGCTACACCTTC.

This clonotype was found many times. The DNA for the CDR3 is TGTGCCAGCAGCTTGGAACTAGCGGGAAACTACGAGCAGTACGTC. Encoded protein: CASSLELAGNYEQYV. The V and J genes are TRBV7-2 and TRBJ2-7; 10 nucleotides match TRBD2. This CDR3 has 15 amino acids. V shed 3 bases and J 3 bases; nucleotides not matched to a gene: 5. Germline loops: CDR1 SGHTA, CDR2 FQGNSA.

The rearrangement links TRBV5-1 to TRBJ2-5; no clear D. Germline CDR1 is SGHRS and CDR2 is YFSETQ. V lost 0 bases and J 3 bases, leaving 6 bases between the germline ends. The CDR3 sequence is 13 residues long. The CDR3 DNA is TGCGCCAGCAGCTTGGCCACGGAAGAGACCCAGTACTTC. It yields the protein CASSLATEETQYF.

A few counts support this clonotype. This CDR3 reads CANPRGRGLTGDTF. CDR3 nucleotide sequence: TGTGCCAACCCTAGGGGCAGGGGCCTTACAGGCGACACCTTC. This sequence joins TRBV6-2 or TRBV6-3 and TRBJ1-2; D possibly corresponds to TRBD1 (6 bases). This CDR3 region has 14 residues. Between the trimmed V and J ends, which lost 10 bases and 12 bases, there was a span of 27 bases. Germline loops: CDR1 MNHEY, CDR2 SVGEGT.

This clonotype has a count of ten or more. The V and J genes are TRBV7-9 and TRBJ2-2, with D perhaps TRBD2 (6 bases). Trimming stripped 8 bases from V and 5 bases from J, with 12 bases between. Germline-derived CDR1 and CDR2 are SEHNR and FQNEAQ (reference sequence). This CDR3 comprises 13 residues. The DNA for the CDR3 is TGTGCCAGCCGGGGCGCGGGAACCGGGGAGCTGTTTTTT. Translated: CASRGAGTGELFF.

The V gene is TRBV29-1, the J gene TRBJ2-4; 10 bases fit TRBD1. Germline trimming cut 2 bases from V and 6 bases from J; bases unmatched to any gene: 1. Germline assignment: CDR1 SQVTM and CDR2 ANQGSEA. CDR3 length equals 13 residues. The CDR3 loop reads CSVERDRGNIQYF. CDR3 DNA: TGCAGCGTTGAAAGGGACAGGGGAAACATTCAGTACTTC.

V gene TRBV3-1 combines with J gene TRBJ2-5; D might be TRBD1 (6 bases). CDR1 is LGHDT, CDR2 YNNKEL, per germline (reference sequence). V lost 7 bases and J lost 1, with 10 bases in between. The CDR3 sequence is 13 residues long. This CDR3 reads CASKPGAQETQYF. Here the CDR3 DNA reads TGTGCCAGCAAGCCAGGGGCCCAAGAGACCCAGTACTTC.

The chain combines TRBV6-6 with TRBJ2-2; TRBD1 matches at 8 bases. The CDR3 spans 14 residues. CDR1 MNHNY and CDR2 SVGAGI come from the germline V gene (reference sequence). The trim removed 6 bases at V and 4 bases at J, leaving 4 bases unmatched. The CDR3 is CASRVQGGTGELFF. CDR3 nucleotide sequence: TGTGCCAGCAGGGTACAGGGGGGCACCGGGGAGCTGTTTTTT.

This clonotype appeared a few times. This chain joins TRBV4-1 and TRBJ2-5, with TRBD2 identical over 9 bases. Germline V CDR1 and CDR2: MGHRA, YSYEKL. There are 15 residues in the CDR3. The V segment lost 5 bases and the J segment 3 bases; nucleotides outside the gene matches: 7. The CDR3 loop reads CASSSLAGRKETQYF. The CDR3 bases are TGCGCCAGCAGCAGCCTAGCGGGGCGAAAAGAGACCCAGTACTTC.

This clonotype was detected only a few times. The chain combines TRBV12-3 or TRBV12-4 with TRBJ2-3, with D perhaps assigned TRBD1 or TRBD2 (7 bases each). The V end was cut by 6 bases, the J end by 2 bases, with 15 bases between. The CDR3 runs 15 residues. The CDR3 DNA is TGTGCCAGCAGCCTGGGAGGGACAGCCACAGATACGCAGTATTTT. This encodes CASSLGGTATDTQYF.

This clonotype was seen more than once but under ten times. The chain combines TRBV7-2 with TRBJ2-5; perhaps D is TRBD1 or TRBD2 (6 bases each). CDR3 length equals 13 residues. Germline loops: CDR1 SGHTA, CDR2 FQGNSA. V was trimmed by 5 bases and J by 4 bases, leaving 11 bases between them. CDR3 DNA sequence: TGTGCCAGCAGCGCTGGGGGGCGAGAGACCCAGTACTTC. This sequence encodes CASSAGGRETQYF.

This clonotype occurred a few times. CDR3 nucleotides: TGCAGCGTTGATCCCGGGACAGGGGCGCACGGTGAGCAGTTCTTC. It encodes CSVDPGTGAHGEQFF. The rearrangement uses TRBV29-1 and TRBJ2-1; 10 bases are shared with TRBD1. Germline V gene sequence: CDR1 SQVTM, CDR2 ANQGSEA. This CDR3 has 15 amino acids. V lost 3 bases and J lost 9; bases outside the gene matches: 11.

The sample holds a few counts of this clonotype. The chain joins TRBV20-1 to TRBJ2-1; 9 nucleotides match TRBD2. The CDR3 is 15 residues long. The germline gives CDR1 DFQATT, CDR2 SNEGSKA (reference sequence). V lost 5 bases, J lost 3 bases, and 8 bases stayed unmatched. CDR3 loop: CSALPTSGYYNEQFF. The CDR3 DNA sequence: TGCAGTGCTCTCCCGACTAGCGGCTACTACAATGAGCAGTTCTTC.

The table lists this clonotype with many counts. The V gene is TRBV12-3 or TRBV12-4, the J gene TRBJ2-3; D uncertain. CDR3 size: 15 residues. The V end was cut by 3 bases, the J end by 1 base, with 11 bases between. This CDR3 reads CASSFRGSGTDTQYF. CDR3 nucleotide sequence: TGTGCCAGCAGTTTTAGAGGAAGCGGCACAGATACGCAGTATTTT.

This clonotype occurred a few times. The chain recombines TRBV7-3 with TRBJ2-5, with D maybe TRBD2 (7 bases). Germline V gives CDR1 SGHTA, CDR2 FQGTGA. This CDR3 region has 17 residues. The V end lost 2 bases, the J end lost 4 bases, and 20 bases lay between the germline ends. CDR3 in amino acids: CASSLGLAAGGGETQYF. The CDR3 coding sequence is TGTGCCAGCAGCTTAGGTCTAGCGGCTGGGGGCGGAGAGACCCAGTACTTC.